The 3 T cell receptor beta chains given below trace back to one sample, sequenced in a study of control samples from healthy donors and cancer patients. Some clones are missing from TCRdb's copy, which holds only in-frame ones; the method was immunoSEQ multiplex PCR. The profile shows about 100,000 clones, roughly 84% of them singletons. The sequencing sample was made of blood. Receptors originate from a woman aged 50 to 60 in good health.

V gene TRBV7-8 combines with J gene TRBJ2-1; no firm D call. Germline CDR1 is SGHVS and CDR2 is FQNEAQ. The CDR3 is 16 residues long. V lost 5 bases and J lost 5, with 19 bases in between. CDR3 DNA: TGTGCCAGCAGCGACCTAGTTCAGGTTCTAGACAATGAGCAGTTCTTC. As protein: CASSDLVQVLDNEQFF.

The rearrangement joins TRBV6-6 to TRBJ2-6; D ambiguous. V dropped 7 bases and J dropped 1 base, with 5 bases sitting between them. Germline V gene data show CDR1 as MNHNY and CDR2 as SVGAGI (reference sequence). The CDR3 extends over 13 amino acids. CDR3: CASTRSGANVLTF. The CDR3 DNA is TGTGCCAGCACGCGTTCTGGGGCCAACGTCCTGACTTTC.

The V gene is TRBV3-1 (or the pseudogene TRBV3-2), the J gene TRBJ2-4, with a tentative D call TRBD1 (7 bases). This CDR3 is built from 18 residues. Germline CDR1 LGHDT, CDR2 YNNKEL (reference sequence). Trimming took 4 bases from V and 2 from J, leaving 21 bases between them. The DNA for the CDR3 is TGTGCCAGCAGCCCGGAGGGGGCAGGGGGGCTTTCCAAAAACATTCAGTACTTC. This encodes CASSPEGAGGLSKNIQYF.